Following are 5 T cell receptor beta chains from one sample sequenced in a study of lymphopenia after photon versus proton radiotherapy. Clones were read by immunoSEQ multiplex PCR, and TCRdb kept only the in-frame ones, dropping some. The repertoire consists of approximately 65,000 clones, with approximately 90% occurring once and the leading ten covering about 3.1%. Material: peripheral blood, obtained from a patient treated with photon-based radiotherapy. The origin of the receptors is a woman aged 70-85 years with pancreatic cancer.

The V and J genes are TRBV4-3 and TRBJ1-5; D remains ambiguous. The germline V and J ends were trimmed by 0 bases and 4 bases, with 13 bases remaining between them. Germline V gene data show CDR1 as LGHNA and CDR2 as YSLEER. This CDR3 has 16 amino acids. CDR3 amino acids: CASSQDLGDGNQPQHF. CDR3 DNA sequence: TGCGCCAGCAGCCAAGATCTCGGGGATGGGAATCAGCCCCAGCATTTT.

The chain links TRBV11-3 to TRBJ2-1; unclear D gene. CDR1 SGHNT and CDR2 YENEEA come from the germline V gene. This CDR3 contains 16 residues. Trimming removed 1 base at V and 0 bases at J, with 10 bases between. For the CDR3, the DNA is TGTGCCAGCAGCTTAGGACCTCCTAGCTCCTACAATGAGCAGTTCTTC. Its protein product is CASSLGPPSSYNEQFF.

The chain joins TRBV11-2 to TRBJ2-7; D is ambiguous. The CDR3 is 11 residues long. Germline assignment: CDR1 SGHAT and CDR2 FQNNGV. The ends were cut back, 4 bases at V and 4 bases at J, with 5 bases in the middle. The DNA of the CDR3 is TGTGCCAGCAGCTCCGGATACGAGCAGTACTTC. Amino acid sequence: CASSSGYEQYF.

This clone appeared a single time. The chain couples TRBV29-1 to TRBJ2-2; D unclear. Between the trimmed V and J ends, which lost 4 bases and 0 bases, there was a span of 9 bases. Germline CDR1 SQVTM, CDR2 ANQGSEA. The CDR3 length is 14 residues. DNA of the CDR3: TGCAGCGTTGTTACCAACGCGAACACCGGGGAGCTGTTTTTT. Its protein is CSVVTNANTGELFF.

The genes are TRBV7-9 and TRBJ1-2, with D possibly being TRBD1 (6 bases). The CDR3 runs 14 residues. Germline CDR1 SEHNR, CDR2 FQNEAQ (reference sequence). V shed 5 bases and J shed 6 bases, with 16 bases lying between them. The CDR3 region is CASSPKGGVHGYTF. Here the CDR3 DNA reads TGTGCCAGCAGCCCAAAAGGGGGGGTGCATGGCTACACCTTC. Combining the CDR3 with reference TRBV7-9 and TRBJ1-2 gives the whole variable domain DTGVSQNPRHKITKRGQNVTFRCDPISEHNRLYWYRQTLGQGPEFLTYFQNEAQLEKSRLLSDRFSAERPKGSFSTLEIQRTEQGDSAMYLCASSPKGGVHGYTFGSGTRLTVV.